Sequencing of this T cell receptor beta chain was carried out in a study of read filtering for tumor transcriptome and immune sequencing. On the study more broadly: The cohort had about 16 men and more than 11 women aged roughly 40 to 90, mean about 70 years.

Molecular barcoded adaptors covering alpha/delta and beta/gamma chains were used on 400 ng RNA. TCRdb ran MiXCR on the reads and lists one entry per CDR3 protein. This sample has some 20,000 distinct CDR3 sequences, with over 20% found just once. Many counts were recorded for this clonotype. Its target is not known. Germline CDR1 is LNHDA and CDR2 is SQIVND (reference sequence). The CDR3 consists of 14 residues. Between the trimmed V and J ends, which lost 10 bases and 0 bases, there was a span of 14 bases. Study-level findings and limits: Around 85% of IR-seq clonotypes had one read, totaling roughly 3.5% of reads; RNA-seq: around 70% and 40%.

V usage is TRBV19 and J usage is TRBJ2-3; D unresolved. The source of this sequence is a donor at least 40 years old with multiple myeloma. Sequenced material: a population of CD138-negative cells sorted from bone marrow. The CDR3 DNA is TGTGCCACCCAGGTCTCCGGAAGCACAGATACGCAGTATTTT. Its protein is CATQVSGSTDTQYF.